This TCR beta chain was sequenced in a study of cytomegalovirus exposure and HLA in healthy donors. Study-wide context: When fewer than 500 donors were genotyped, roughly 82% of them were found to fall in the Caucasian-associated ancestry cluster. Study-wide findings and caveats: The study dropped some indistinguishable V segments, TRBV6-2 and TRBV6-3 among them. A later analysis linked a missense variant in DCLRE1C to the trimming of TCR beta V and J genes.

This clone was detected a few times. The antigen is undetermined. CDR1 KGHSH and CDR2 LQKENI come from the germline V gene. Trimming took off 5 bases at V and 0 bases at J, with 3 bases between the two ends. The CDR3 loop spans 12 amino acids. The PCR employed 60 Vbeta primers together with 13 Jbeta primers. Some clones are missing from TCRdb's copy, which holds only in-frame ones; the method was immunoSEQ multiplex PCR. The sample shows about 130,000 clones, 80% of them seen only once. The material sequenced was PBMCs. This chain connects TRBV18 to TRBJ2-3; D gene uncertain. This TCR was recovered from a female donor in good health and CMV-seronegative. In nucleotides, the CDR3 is TGTGCCAGCTCAACTAGCACAGATACGCAGTATTTT. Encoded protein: CASSTSTDTQYF.